The entry below gives a single T cell receptor (beta chain) sequence along with its context. The entry originates in a study of OX40 agonist ivuxolimab in advanced cancers. V shed 4 bases and J 3 bases; nucleotides not matched to a gene: 7. Per germline, CDR1 SGHTA and CDR2 FQGNSA. This CDR3 comprises 16 residues. The table came from immunoSEQ multiplex PCR; TCRdb's copy has only in-frame clones and leaves some out. This sample has 70,000 to 95,000 clones; approximately 95% occur once, and the top ten carry about a fifth. This clonotype was obtained from an adult with an advanced solid tumor such as melanoma, head and neck, liver or kidney cancer. The chain couples TRBV7-2 to TRBJ2-3, with TRBD2 matching over 10 bases. The source material was CD4+ or CD8+ T cells sorted from blood, sampled in a trial of the OX40 agonist ivuxolimab. The CDR3 sequence: CASSWSSGSRTDTQYF. CDR3 in DNA: TGTGCCAGCAGCTGGTCTAGCGGGAGTAGGACAGATACGCAGTATTTT. The complete variable domain, with remaining parts taken from reference TRBV7-2 and TRBJ2-3, reads GAGVSQSPSNKVTEKGKDVELRCDPISGHTALYWYRQSLGQGLEFLIYFQGNSAPDKSGLPSDRFSAERTGGSVSTLTIQRTQQEDSAVYLCASSWSSGSRTDTQYFGPGTRLTVL.